This record concerns one T cell receptor (beta chain) sequence. Antigen: not known. Unstimulated Tregs (CD4+CD25+CD127-) and CD4+CD25- non-Tregs were sorted from PBMCs. This entry is derived from a study of Tregs in tolerant kidney transplant recipients. The length of the CDR3 is 15 residues. CDR1 and CDR2 (germline): LGHNA, YNFKEQ. The V end was cut by 0 bases, the J end by 2 bases, with 10 bases between. The method was immunoSEQ multiplex PCR; TCRdb's version includes in-frame clones alone and lacks a portion of them. The profile shows some 110,000 clones, around 94% of them singletons. General study findings and limits: Few patients were studied, so findings need validation in larger groups. This study did not directly address biological reproducibility.

The sequenced sample consisted of CD4+ T cells from blood. The clonotype comes from a human donor in good health. The chain combines TRBV4-2 with TRBJ1-2, with no clear D. CDR3 nucleotide sequence: TGTGCCAGCAGCCAAGATCTGGGAGTCAACTATGGCTACACCTTC. This codes for CASSQDLGVNYGYTF.